Listed below are T cell receptor beta chains from one sample, sequenced in a study of blood T cell repertoires in COVID-19. Profiled with immunoSEQ multiplex PCR; TCRdb holds only in-frame clones, not every one. The table records some 400,000 clones, 75% to 90% of them present only once. The sequenced sample consisted of PBMCs or T cells enriched from blood (not recorded which). All receptors come from a man under 40 who had recovered from COVID-19. Both conserved end residues are part of each CDR3. D genes are given only for firm matches. Clone size is shown for a subset of rows, as once, few, many or a class of expanded clone.

clone size: -; J gene: TRBJ2-7; D gene: -; V gene: TRBV5-6; CDR3 DNA: TGTGCCAGCAGCACCCTGGCCTCCTACGAGCAGTACTTC; CDR3 protein: CASSTLASYEQYF
clone size: -; J gene: TRBJ2-7; D gene: -; V gene: TRBV25-1; CDR3 DNA: TGTGCCAGCAGTGAGGAGGAGCCGGTTAGCGGAGTCTCCTACGAGCAGTATTTC; CDR3 protein: CASSEEEPVSGVSYEQYF
clone size: -; J gene: TRBJ1-1; D gene: -; V gene: TRBV3-1/TRBV3-2; CDR3 DNA: TGTGCCAGCAGCCAGAAGCCCAACACTGAAGCTTTCTTT; CDR3 protein: CASSQKPNTEAFF
clone size: -; J gene: TRBJ2-7; D gene: TRBD1; V gene: TRBV28; CDR3 DNA: TGTGCCAGCAGCTTACAGGGGACCTCCTACGAGCAGTACTTC; CDR3 protein: CASSLQGTSYEQYF
clone size: -; J gene: TRBJ2-1; D gene: TRBD1; V gene: TRBV5-8; CDR3 DNA: TGTGCCAGCAGCCCTCAGACCGGGACAGGGGTGCACAATGAGCAGTTCTTC; CDR3 protein: CASSPQTGTGVHNEQFF
clone size: -; J gene: TRBJ1-3; D gene: -; V gene: TRBV5-1; CDR3 DNA: TGCGCCAGCAGCGGTGCAGCTGGAAACACCATATATTTT; CDR3 protein: CASSGAAGNTIYF
clone size: once; J gene: TRBJ2-7; D gene: TRBD2; V gene: TRBV7-8; CDR3 DNA: TGTGCCAGCAGCTTAGGAGCTAGCGGGAGTGTCCACGAGCAGTACTTC; CDR3 protein: CASSLGASGSVHEQYF
clone size: -; J gene: TRBJ1-1; D gene: -; V gene: TRBV3-1/TRBV3-2; CDR3 DNA: TGTGCCAGCAGCCAAAGACAGAGCGCCCTTCACTGGAACACTGAAGCTTTCTTT; CDR3 protein: CASSQRQSALHWNTEAFF
clone size: -; J gene: TRBJ2-3; D gene: -; V gene: TRBV7-9; CDR3 DNA: TGTGCCAGCAGCGGGAGTAGCACAGATACGCAGTATTTT; CDR3 protein: CASSGSSTDTQYF
clone size: -; J gene: TRBJ1-2; D gene: TRBD1; V gene: TRBV6-1; CDR3 DNA: TGTGCCAGCAATGAGGACAGGGGGCTATCGGGCTATGGCTACACCTTC; CDR3 protein: CASNEDRGLSGYGYTF
clone size: -; J gene: TRBJ1-1; D gene: -; V gene: TRBV28; CDR3 DNA: TGTGCCAGCAGCCCCGAATGGCTCACTGAAGCTTTCTTT; CDR3 protein: CASSPEWLTEAFF
clone size: -; J gene: TRBJ2-3; D gene: TRBD2; V gene: TRBV3-1/TRBV3-2; CDR3 DNA: TGTGCCAGCAGCCAGAGACTAGCGGTATCCACAGATACGCAGTATTTT; CDR3 protein: CASSQRLAVSTDTQYF
clone size: -; J gene: TRBJ2-2; D gene: TRBD1; V gene: TRBV3-1/TRBV3-2; CDR3 DNA: TGTGCCAGCAGCTCAATTCAGGGGGCCGGCGGGGAGCTGTTTTTT; CDR3 protein: CASSSIQGAGGELFF
clone size: -; J gene: TRBJ2-7; D gene: -; V gene: TRBV28; CDR3 DNA: TGTGCCAGCGGCAGAGGCTCCTACGAGCAGTACTTC; CDR3 protein: CASGRGSYEQYF
clone size: -; J gene: TRBJ1-3; D gene: -; V gene: TRBV2; CDR3 DNA: TGTGCCAGCAGACCAGTCGGGTCTGGAAACACCATATATTTT; CDR3 protein: CASRPVGSGNTIYF
clone size: -; J gene: TRBJ1-2; D gene: TRBD1; V gene: TRBV5-5; CDR3 DNA: TGTGCCAGCAGCCCTTCGGCAGGGGGCTTCGACTATGGCTACACCTTC; CDR3 protein: CASSPSAGGFDYGYTF
clone size: -; J gene: TRBJ1-2; D gene: -; V gene: TRBV6-4; CDR3 DNA: TGTGCCAGCAGCCCAGAGATGGGGCATGGCTACACCTTC; CDR3 protein: CASSPEMGHGYTF
clone size: few; J gene: TRBJ2-7; D gene: TRBD2; V gene: TRBV7-2; CDR3 DNA: TGTGCCAGCAGCAGGACTAGCGGGAGGAACGAGCAGTACTTC; CDR3 protein: CASSRTSGRNEQYF
clone size: -; J gene: TRBJ2-1; D gene: TRBD2; V gene: TRBV3-1/TRBV3-2; CDR3 DNA: TGTGCCAGCAGCGAGACTAGCGGGGGAAACAATGAGCAGTTCTTC; CDR3 protein: CASSETSGGNNEQFF
clone size: -; J gene: TRBJ2-5; D gene: -; V gene: TRBV4-1; CDR3 DNA: TGCGCCAGCAGCCAAGGACACGGGACTTGGCAAGAGACCCAGTACTTC; CDR3 protein: CASSQGHGTWQETQYF
clone size: -; J gene: TRBJ2-5; D gene: -; V gene: TRBV9; CDR3 DNA: TGTGCCAGCAGCGTCCAGGGAACGGAGACCCAGTACTTC; CDR3 protein: CASSVQGTETQYF
clone size: -; J gene: TRBJ2-7; D gene: -; V gene: TRBV5-3; CDR3 DNA: TGTGTCAGAAGCTTCGCACGGGACAGGGCGACAGCGGGAGTTTGCTACGAGCAGTACTTC; CDR3 protein: CVRSFARDRATAGVCYEQYF
clone size: -; J gene: TRBJ2-1; D gene: TRBD2; V gene: TRBV18; CDR3 DNA: TGTGCCAGCTCAAGCGGGAGTATAAATGAGCAGTTCTTC; CDR3 protein: CASSSGSINEQFF
clone size: -; J gene: TRBJ1-2; D gene: -; V gene: TRBV11-3; CDR3 DNA: TGTGCCAGCAGCTTACCACCGGGACTGATCTATGGCTACACCTTC; CDR3 protein: CASSLPPGLIYGYTF
clone size: -; J gene: TRBJ1-1; D gene: -; V gene: TRBV5-1; CDR3 DNA: TGCGCCAGCAGCAACCTGGGGCAGAACACTGAAGCTTTCTTT; CDR3 protein: CASSNLGQNTEAFF
clone size: few; J gene: TRBJ1-1; D gene: -; V gene: TRBV5-6; CDR3 DNA: TGTGCCAGCACCAAGCAGGGATTCAACACTGAAGCTTTCTTT; CDR3 protein: CASTKQGFNTEAFF
clone size: -; J gene: TRBJ1-4; D gene: TRBD1; V gene: TRBV19; CDR3 DNA: TGTGCCAGCACCAGCCCGGGACAGGGGGCTGGAAAACTGTTTTTT; CDR3 protein: CASTSPGQGAGKLFF
clone size: -; J gene: TRBJ1-1; D gene: TRBD1; V gene: TRBV28; CDR3 DNA: TGTGCCAGCTGGGACAGTGTGAACACTGAAGCTTTCTTT; CDR3 protein: CASWDSVNTEAFF
clone size: -; J gene: TRBJ1-4; D gene: -; V gene: TRBV18; CDR3 DNA: TGTGCCAGCTCACCAGGAGGGCAGTTTTACGAAAAACTGTTTTTT; CDR3 protein: CASSPGGQFYEKLFF
clone size: -; J gene: TRBJ2-1; D gene: -; V gene: TRBV7-2; CDR3 DNA: TGTGCCAGCAGCAAGACAGTGGTCGATGAGCAGTTCTTC; CDR3 protein: CASSKTVVDEQFF
clone size: -; J gene: TRBJ2-7; D gene: -; V gene: TRBV30; CDR3 DNA: TGTGCCTGGACGGCCAGCGAGGTGGGCGAGCAGTACTTC; CDR3 protein: CAWTASEVGEQYF
clone size: -; J gene: TRBJ2-1; D gene: TRBD1; V gene: TRBV28; CDR3 DNA: TGTGCCAGCAGTTTCGGGGACAGGGTTATCAATGAGCAGTTCTTC; CDR3 protein: CASSFGDRVINEQFF
clone size: -; J gene: TRBJ1-5; D gene: -; V gene: TRBV19; CDR3 DNA: TGTGCCAGTAGTACCACTCATTCGAGCAATCAGCCCCAGCATTTT; CDR3 protein: CASSTTHSSNQPQHF
clone size: once; J gene: TRBJ2-5; D gene: -; V gene: TRBV6-2/TRBV6-3; CDR3 DNA: TGTGCCAGCAGTTACTCAAGAGGGGCCGGGGGTGACTACTTC; CDR3 protein: CASSYSRGAGGDYF
clone size: -; J gene: TRBJ1-2; D gene: TRBD1; V gene: TRBV24-1; CDR3 DNA: TGTGCCACCAGTGAACCCTCCGACAGGGGTTGGCGCTACACCTTC; CDR3 protein: CATSEPSDRGWRYTF
clone size: -; J gene: TRBJ1-2; D gene: TRBD1; V gene: TRBV29-1; CDR3 DNA: TGCAGCGTACAGGGGGCTGAAGGCTACACCTTC; CDR3 protein: CSVQGAEGYTF
clone size: -; J gene: TRBJ2-7; D gene: -; V gene: TRBV5-1; CDR3 DNA: TGCGCCAGCAGCTTTTCCCGGGATTACGAGCAGTACTTC; CDR3 protein: CASSFSRDYEQYF
clone size: -; J gene: TRBJ1-2; D gene: -; V gene: TRBV6-1; CDR3 DNA: TGTGCCAGCAGTGAGGAGAGGACAGCGAACTATGGCTACACCTTC; CDR3 protein: CASSEERTANYGYTF
clone size: -; J gene: TRBJ2-7; D gene: TRBD1; V gene: TRBV5-1; CDR3 DNA: TGCGCCAGCAACTCACAGGGGTGGGAGTACTTC; CDR3 protein: CASNSQGWEYF
clone size: once; J gene: TRBJ1-2; D gene: -; V gene: TRBV5-8; CDR3 DNA: TGTGCCAGCAGCCAGGGCCCCCATGGCTACACCTTC; CDR3 protein: CASSQGPHGYTF
clone size: -; J gene: TRBJ2-7; D gene: -; V gene: TRBV7-2; CDR3 DNA: TGTGCCAGCAGCCAGAGGACACCCTCCTACGAGCAGTACTTC; CDR3 protein: CASSQRTPSYEQYF
clone size: once; J gene: TRBJ2-1; D gene: TRBD2; V gene: TRBV3-1/TRBV3-2; CDR3 DNA: TGTGCCAGCAGCCAAGCGGGACGGACTAGGAGGCTCCATGAGCAGTTCTTC; CDR3 protein: CASSQAGRTRRLHEQFF
clone size: -; J gene: TRBJ2-6; D gene: -; V gene: TRBV5-6; CDR3 DNA: TGTGCCAGCAGCTTGCTCTCTGGGGCCAACGTCCTGACTTTC; CDR3 protein: CASSLLSGANVLTF
clone size: -; J gene: TRBJ1-4; D gene: TRBD1; V gene: TRBV5-6; CDR3 DNA: TGTGCCAGCAGTTTGACAGGGGGCGAGGGTGAAAAACTGTTTTTT; CDR3 protein: CASSLTGGEGEKLFF
clone size: -; J gene: TRBJ2-7; D gene: TRBD1; V gene: TRBV7-9; CDR3 DNA: TGTGCCAGCAGCTCGGGAGATTACCGGGACAGGTTATACTTC; CDR3 protein: CASSSGDYRDRLYF
clone size: -; J gene: TRBJ1-5; D gene: TRBD1; V gene: TRBV19; CDR3 DNA: TGTGCCAGTAGTATTGTACTACAGGGGGGAAGGGGCCCTCAGCCCCAGCATTTT; CDR3 protein: CASSIVLQGGRGPQPQHF
clone size: -; J gene: TRBJ2-1; D gene: -; V gene: TRBV5-4; CDR3 DNA: TGTGCCAGCAGCTTGAGGAGCAACTCCTACAATGAGCAGTTCTTC; CDR3 protein: CASSLRSNSYNEQFF
clone size: -; J gene: TRBJ1-5; D gene: -; V gene: TRBV28; CDR3 DNA: TGTGCCAGCAACAGCGGGGGAAGCAATCAGCCCCAGCATTTT; CDR3 protein: CASNSGGSNQPQHF
clone size: -; J gene: TRBJ1-2; D gene: TRBD1; V gene: TRBV18; CDR3 DNA: TGTGCCAGCTCACCCCAAGAAGGGACAGGGGATAGAGGCTACACCTTC; CDR3 protein: CASSPQEGTGDRGYTF